This is a list of T cell receptor beta chains from one sample in a study of CD8+CD57+ T cells in acquired aplastic anemia. MiXCR, applied by TCRdb to the reads, yields one record per CDR3 protein. The table shows about 190,000 distinct CDR3 sequences, with roughly 64% occurring only once. The sequenced sample consisted of sorted CD4+, CD8+, or CD8+CD57+ T cells (not recorded which) from PBMCs. These receptors were taken from a human donor with severe aplastic anemia or a healthy control (not recorded which). Both conserved end residues are part of each CDR3. The D gene is left open where the match is weak. The size entry is marked missing in some rows and otherwise reads once, few, many or a size class.

clone size: many
D gene: -
J gene: TRBJ2-7
V gene: TRBV20-1
CDR3 protein: CSARDQDDKIYEQYF
CDR3 DNA: TGCAGTGCTAGAGACCAGGACGATAAGATCTACGAGCAGTACTTC

clone size: -
D gene: -
J gene: TRBJ2-1
V gene: TRBV7-3
CDR3 protein: CASSLDSLGSYNEQFF
CDR3 DNA: TGTGCCAGCAGCTTAGACAGTCTTGGGTCCTACAATGAGCAGTTCTTC

clone size: -
D gene: -
J gene: TRBJ2-7
V gene: TRBV7-9
CDR3 protein: CASSSRAGIFQYF
CDR3 DNA: TGTGCCAGCAGCTCACGCGCAGGGATATTTCAGTACTTC

clone size: -
D gene: -
J gene: TRBJ1-1
V gene: TRBV5-1
CDR3 protein: CASSPPGLTEAFF
CDR3 DNA: TGCGCCAGCTCCCCCCCAGGGCTCACTGAAGCTTTCTTT

clone size: -
D gene: TRBD2
J gene: TRBJ2-3
V gene: TRBV19
CDR3 protein: CASKLAGGTDTQYF
CDR3 DNA: TGTGCCAGTAAGCTAGCGGGGGGCACAGATACGCAGTATTTT

clone size: -
D gene: -
J gene: TRBJ2-7
V gene: TRBV15
CDR3 protein: CATSRPKQEYPYEQYF
CDR3 DNA: TGTGCCACCAGCAGACCTAAACAGGAATATCCCTACGAGCAGTACTTC

clone size: -
D gene: TRBD1
J gene: TRBJ1-6
V gene: TRBV10-3
CDR3 protein: CAIRGTANNSPLHF
CDR3 DNA: TGTGCCATCAGGGGGACAGCTAATAATTCACCCCTCCACTTT

clone size: -
D gene: -
J gene: TRBJ2-7
V gene: TRBV20-1
CDR3 protein: CSAPRSGAAYEQYF
CDR3 DNA: TGCAGTGCTCCCCGGTCGGGGGCAGCCTACGAGCAGTACTTC

clone size: -
D gene: -
J gene: TRBJ2-5
V gene: TRBV7-3
CDR3 protein: CASSRDNQETQYF
CDR3 DNA: TGTGCCAGCAGCCGGGACAACCAAGAGACCCAGTACTTC

clone size: -
D gene: TRBD2
J gene: TRBJ2-7
V gene: TRBV9
CDR3 protein: CASSVGGRINEQYF
CDR3 DNA: TGTGCCAGCAGCGTGGGCGGGAGGATCAACGAGCAGTACTTC

clone size: -
D gene: -
J gene: TRBJ1-1
V gene: TRBV11-1
CDR3 protein: CASSYRDVRFEAFF
CDR3 DNA: TGTGCCAGCAGCTACCGGGACGTACGATTTGAAGCTTTCTTT

clone size: many
D gene: -
J gene: TRBJ1-1
V gene: TRBV20-1
CDR3 protein: CSARERSPNTEAFF
CDR3 DNA: TGCAGTGCTAGAGAGCGGAGTCCGAACACTGAAGCTTTCTTT

clone size: -
D gene: -
J gene: TRBJ1-5
V gene: TRBV9
CDR3 protein: CASSVDRDQPQHF
CDR3 DNA: TGTGCCAGCAGCGTAGACAGGGATCAGCCCCAGCATTTT

clone size: -
D gene: -
J gene: TRBJ1-1
V gene: TRBV7-8
CDR3 protein: CASSLGRLNTEAFF
CDR3 DNA: TGTGCCAGCAGCTTAGGACGGCTGAACACTGAAGCTTTCTTT

clone size: -
D gene: TRBD1
J gene: TRBJ1-6
V gene: TRBV7-2
CDR3 protein: CASSLFRGGINSPLHF
CDR3 DNA: TGTGCCAGCAGCTTATTTAGAGGGGGCATCAATTCACCCCTCCACTTT

clone size: -
D gene: TRBD1
J gene: TRBJ2-7
V gene: TRBV9
CDR3 protein: CASSVGDLGQFVDEQYF
CDR3 DNA: TGTGCCAGCAGCGTAGGTGATTTGGGACAGTTTGTCGACGAGCAGTACTTC

clone size: many
D gene: -
J gene: TRBJ2-1
V gene: TRBV7-6
CDR3 protein: CASSSPTEGNEQFF
CDR3 DNA: TGTGCCAGCAGCTCCCCGACTGAAGGCAATGAGCAGTTCTTC

clone size: -
D gene: -
J gene: TRBJ2-7
V gene: TRBV2
CDR3 protein: CASTQDAYEQYF
CDR3 DNA: TGTGCCAGCACGCAGGATGCCTACGAGCAGTACTTC

clone size: -
D gene: -
J gene: TRBJ2-1
V gene: TRBV7-9
CDR3 protein: CASRSGSYNEQFF
CDR3 DNA: TGTGCCAGCAGGTCGGGCAGCTACAATGAGCAGTTCTTC

clone size: -
D gene: -
J gene: TRBJ1-2
V gene: TRBV7-2
CDR3 protein: CASSLVRGEHYGYTF
CDR3 DNA: TGTGCCAGCAGCTTAGTACGGGGGGAACACTATGGCTACACCTTC

clone size: -
D gene: TRBD1
J gene: TRBJ2-7
V gene: TRBV7-9
CDR3 protein: CASSQLTGGAYEQYF
CDR3 DNA: TGTGCCAGCAGCCAATTGACAGGGGGTGCCTACGAGCAGTACTTC

clone size: few
D gene: -
J gene: TRBJ2-1
V gene: TRBV25-1
CDR3 protein: CASSEVGEQFF
CDR3 DNA: TGTGCCAGCAGTGAAGTGGGTGAGCAGTTCTTC

clone size: once
D gene: TRBD1
J gene: TRBJ2-3
V gene: TRBV19
CDR3 protein: CASTHRDRETDTQYF
CDR3 DNA: TGTGCCAGTACCCACCGGGACAGGGAGACAGATACGCAGTATTTT

clone size: -
D gene: TRBD2
J gene: TRBJ2-1
V gene: TRBV29-1
CDR3 protein: CSVARGRAPYNEQFF
CDR3 DNA: TGCAGCGTTGCGAGAGGGAGGGCCCCCTACAATGAGCAGTTCTTC

clone size: many
D gene: -
J gene: TRBJ1-2
V gene: TRBV5-8
CDR3 protein: CASSTSSANYGYTF
CDR3 DNA: TGTGCCAGCAGCACTAGTTCAGCTAACTATGGCTACACCTTC

clone size: -
D gene: -
J gene: TRBJ2-1
V gene: TRBV10-1
CDR3 protein: CASSELGADYNEQFF
CDR3 DNA: TGCGCCAGCAGTGAGTTGGGGGCCGATTACAATGAGCAGTTCTTC

clone size: -
D gene: -
J gene: TRBJ1-2
V gene: TRBV20-1
CDR3 protein: CSAKPMTVNYGYTF
CDR3 DNA: TGCAGTGCTAAACCGATGACAGTGAACTATGGCTACACCTTC